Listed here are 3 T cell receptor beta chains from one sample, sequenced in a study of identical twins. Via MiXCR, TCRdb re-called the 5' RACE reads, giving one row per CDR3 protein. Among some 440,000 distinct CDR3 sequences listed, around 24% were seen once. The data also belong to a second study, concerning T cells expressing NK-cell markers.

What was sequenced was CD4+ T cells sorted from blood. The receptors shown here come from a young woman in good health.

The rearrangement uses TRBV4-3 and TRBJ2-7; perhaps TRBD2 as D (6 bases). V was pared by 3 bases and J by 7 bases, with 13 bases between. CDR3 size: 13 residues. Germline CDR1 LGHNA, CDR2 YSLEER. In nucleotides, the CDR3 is TGCGCCAGCAGCCAGGAGGGGCCGGGTGAGCAGTACTTC. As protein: CASSQEGPGEQYF.

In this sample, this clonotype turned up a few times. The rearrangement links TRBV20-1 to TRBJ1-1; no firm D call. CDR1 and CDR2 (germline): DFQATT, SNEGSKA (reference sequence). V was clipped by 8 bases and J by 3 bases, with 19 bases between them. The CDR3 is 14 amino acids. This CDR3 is CSPQRELSDTEAFF. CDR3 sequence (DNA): TGCAGTCCCCAACGGGAGCTGTCGGACACTGAAGCTTTCTTT.

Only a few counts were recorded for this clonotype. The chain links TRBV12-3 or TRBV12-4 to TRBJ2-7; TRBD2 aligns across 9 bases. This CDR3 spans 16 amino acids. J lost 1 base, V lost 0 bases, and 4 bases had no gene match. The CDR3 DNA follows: TGTGCCAGCAGTTTAGCGCTGGCGGGGGGGTCCTACGAGCAGTACTTC. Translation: CASSLALAGGSYEQYF.